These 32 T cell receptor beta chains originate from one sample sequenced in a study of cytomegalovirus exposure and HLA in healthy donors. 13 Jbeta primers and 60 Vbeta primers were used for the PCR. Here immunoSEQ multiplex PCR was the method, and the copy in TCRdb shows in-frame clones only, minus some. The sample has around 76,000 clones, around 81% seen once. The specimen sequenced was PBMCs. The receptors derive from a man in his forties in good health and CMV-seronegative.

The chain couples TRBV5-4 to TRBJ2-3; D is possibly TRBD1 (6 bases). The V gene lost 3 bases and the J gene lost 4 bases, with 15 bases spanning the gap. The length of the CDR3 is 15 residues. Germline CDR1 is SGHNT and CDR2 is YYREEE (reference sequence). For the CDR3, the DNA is TGTGCCAGCAGCTCGGAATACAGGGACGCAGATACGCAGTATTTT. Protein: CASSSEYRDADTQYF.

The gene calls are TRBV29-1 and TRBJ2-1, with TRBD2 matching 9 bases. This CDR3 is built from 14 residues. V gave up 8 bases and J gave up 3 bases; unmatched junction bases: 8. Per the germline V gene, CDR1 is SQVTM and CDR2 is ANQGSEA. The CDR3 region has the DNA TGCAGCACCTCGACTAGCGGCAACTACAATGAGCAGTTCTTC. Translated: CSTSTSGNYNEQFF.

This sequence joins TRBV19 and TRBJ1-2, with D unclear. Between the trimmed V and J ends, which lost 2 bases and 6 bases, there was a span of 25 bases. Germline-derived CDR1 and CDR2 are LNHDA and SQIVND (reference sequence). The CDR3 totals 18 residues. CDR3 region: CASSIQRVSGASGNGYTF. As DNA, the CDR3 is TGTGCCAGTAGTATACAGCGGGTAAGCGGAGCATCGGGCAATGGCTACACCTTC. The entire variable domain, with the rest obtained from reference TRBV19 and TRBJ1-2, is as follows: DGGITQSPKYLFRKEGQNVTLSCEQNLNHDAMYWYRQDPGQGLRLIYYSQIVNDFQKGDIAEGYSVSREKKESFPLTVTSAQKNPTAFYLCASSIQRVSGASGNGYTFGSGTRLTVV.

The CDR3 loop is CASSRDRAYEQYF. In nucleotides, the CDR3 is TGTGCCAGTAGTAGGGACAGGGCCTACGAGCAGTACTTC. This chain connects TRBV19 to TRBJ2-7; 9 nucleotides line up with TRBD1. Germline V lookup: CDR1 LNHDA, CDR2 SQIVND (reference sequence). J gave up 2 bases and V 4 bases, and 0 bases lay outside the gene matches. This CDR3 has 13 residues.

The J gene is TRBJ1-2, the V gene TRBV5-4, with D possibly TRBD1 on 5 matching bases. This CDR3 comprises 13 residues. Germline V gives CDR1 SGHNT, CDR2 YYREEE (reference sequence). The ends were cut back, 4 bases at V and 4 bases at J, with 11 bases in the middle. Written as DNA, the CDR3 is TGTGCCAGCAGCCGAGACAGTGGCTATGGCTACACCTTC. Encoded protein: CASSRDSGYGYTF.

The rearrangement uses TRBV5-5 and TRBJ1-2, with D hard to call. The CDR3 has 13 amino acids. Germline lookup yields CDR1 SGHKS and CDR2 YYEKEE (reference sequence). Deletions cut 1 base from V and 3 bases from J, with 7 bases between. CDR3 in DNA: TGTGCCAGCAGCTTGTCCCCAGACTATGGCTACACCTTC. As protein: CASSLSPDYGYTF.

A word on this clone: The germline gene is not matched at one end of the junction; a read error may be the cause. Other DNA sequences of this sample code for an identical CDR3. The CDR3 DNA follows: TGTGCCAGCAGCTTAAGGGCGGGGCAGACTTACGAGCAGTGCTTC. Amino acids: CASSLRAGQTYEQCF. The chain employs TRBV7-9 and TRBJ2-7; possibly TRBD2 for D (6 bases). The germline gives CDR1 SEHNR, CDR2 FQNEAQ (reference sequence). The CDR3 loop spans 15 amino acids.

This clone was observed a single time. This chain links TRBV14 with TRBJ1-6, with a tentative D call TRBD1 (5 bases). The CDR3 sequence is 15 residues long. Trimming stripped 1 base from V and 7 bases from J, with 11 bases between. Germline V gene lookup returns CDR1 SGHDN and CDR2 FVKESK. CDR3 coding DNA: TGTGCCAGCAGCCAAGTCGGGGGTTCGAATTCACCCCTCCACTTT. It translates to CASSQVGGSNSPLHF.

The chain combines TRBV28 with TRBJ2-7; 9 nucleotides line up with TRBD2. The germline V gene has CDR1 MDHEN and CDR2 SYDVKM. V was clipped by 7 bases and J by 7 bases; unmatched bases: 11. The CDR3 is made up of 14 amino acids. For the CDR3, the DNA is TGTGCCAGCAAAGGGGCGGGAGGGCCGGGGGAGCAGTACTTC. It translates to CASKGAGGPGEQYF.

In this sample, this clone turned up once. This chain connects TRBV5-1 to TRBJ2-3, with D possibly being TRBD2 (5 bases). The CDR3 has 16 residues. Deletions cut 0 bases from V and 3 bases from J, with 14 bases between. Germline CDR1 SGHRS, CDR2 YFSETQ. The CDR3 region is CASSLEPAAGTDTQYF. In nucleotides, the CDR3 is TGCGCCAGCAGCTTGGAACCAGCGGCTGGGACAGATACGCAGTATTTT.

The chain's CDR3 is CASSVESGGYEQFF. DNA for the CDR3: TGTGCCAGCAGCGTAGAGTCAGGGGGGTATGAGCAGTTCTTC. This rearrangement joins TRBV9 to TRBJ2-1; D might be TRBD1 (7 bases). Germline V gene data show CDR1 as SGDLS and CDR2 as YYNGEE. V lost 0 bases and J 8 bases, leaving 12 bases between the germline ends. The CDR3 is 14 residues long.

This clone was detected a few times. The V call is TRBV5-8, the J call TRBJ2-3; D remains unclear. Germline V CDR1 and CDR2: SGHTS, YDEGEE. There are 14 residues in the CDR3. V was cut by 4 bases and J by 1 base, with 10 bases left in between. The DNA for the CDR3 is TGTGCCAGCAGCCTGAGCCTGGGCACAGATACGCAGTATTTT. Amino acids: CASSLSLGTDTQYF. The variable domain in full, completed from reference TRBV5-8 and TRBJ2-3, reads EAGVTQSPTHLIKTRGQQATLRCSPISGHTSVYWYQQALGLGLQFLLWYDEGEERNRGNFPPRFSGRQFPNYSSELNVNALELEDSALYLCASSLSLGTDTQYFGPGTRLTVL.

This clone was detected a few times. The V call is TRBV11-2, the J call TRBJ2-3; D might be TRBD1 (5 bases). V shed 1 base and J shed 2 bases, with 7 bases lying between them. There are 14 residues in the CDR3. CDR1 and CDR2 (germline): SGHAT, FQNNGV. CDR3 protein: CASSLGQFTDTQYF. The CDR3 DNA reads TGTGCCAGCAGCTTAGGACAGTTCACAGATACGCAGTATTTT.

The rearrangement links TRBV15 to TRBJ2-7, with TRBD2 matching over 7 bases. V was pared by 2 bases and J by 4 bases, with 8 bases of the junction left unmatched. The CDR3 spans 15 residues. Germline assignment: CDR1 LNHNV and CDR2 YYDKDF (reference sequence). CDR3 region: CATSRRTSGYYEQYF. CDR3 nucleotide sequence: TGTGCCACCAGCAGACGGACTAGTGGTTATTACGAGCAGTACTTC.

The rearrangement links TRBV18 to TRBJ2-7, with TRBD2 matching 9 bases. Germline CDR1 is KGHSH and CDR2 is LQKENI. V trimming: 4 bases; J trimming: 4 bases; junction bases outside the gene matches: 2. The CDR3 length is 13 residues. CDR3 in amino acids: CASSLAGEYEQYF. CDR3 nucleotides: TGTGCCAGCTCACTAGCGGGAGAGTACGAGCAGTACTTC.

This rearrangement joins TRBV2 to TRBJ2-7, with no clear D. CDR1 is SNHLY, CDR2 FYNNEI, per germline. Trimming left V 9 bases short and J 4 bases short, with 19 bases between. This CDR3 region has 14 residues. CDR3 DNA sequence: TGTGCCAGTCGCCTCTTGAGCGAAACGTACGAGCAGTACTTC. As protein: CASRLLSETYEQYF. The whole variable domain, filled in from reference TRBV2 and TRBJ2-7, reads EPEVTQTPSHQVTQMGQEVILRCVPISNHLYFYWYRQILGQKVEFLVSFYNNEISEKSEIFDDQFSVERPDGSNFTLKIRSTKLEDSAMYFCASRLLSETYEQYFGPGTRLTVT.

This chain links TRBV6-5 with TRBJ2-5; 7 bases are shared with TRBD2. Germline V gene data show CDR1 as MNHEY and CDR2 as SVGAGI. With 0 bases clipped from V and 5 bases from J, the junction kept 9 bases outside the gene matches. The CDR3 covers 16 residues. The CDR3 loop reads CASSYSTLAVSETQYF. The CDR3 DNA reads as TGTGCCAGCAGTTACTCTACGCTAGCGGTGTCGGAGACCCAGTACTTC.

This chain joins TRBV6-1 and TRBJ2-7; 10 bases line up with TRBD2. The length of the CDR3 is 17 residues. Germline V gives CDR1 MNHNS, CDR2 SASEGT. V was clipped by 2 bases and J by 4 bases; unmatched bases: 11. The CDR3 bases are TGTGCCAGCAGTGAAACACTAGCGGGGACCACTTTGTACGAGCAGTACTTC. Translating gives CASSETLAGTTLYEQYF.

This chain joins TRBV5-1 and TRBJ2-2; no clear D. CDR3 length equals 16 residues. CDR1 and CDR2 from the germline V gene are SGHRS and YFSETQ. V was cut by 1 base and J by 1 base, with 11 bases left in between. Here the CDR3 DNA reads TGCGCCAGCAGCTTGTTGCAGCGTGGGAACACCGGGGAGCTGTTTTTT. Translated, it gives CASSLLQRGNTGELFF.

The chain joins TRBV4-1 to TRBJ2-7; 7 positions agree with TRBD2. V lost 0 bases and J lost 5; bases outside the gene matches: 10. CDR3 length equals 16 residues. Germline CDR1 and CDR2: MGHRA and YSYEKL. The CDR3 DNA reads TGCGCCAGCAGCCAAGACTGGGAGGGGACTAAGAACGAGCAGTACTTC. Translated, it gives CASSQDWEGTKNEQYF.

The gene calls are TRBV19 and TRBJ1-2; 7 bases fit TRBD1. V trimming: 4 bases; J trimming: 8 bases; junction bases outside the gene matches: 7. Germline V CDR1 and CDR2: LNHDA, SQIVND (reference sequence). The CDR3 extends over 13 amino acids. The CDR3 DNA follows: TGTGCCAGTAGTACGGGACAGACGTTCGGCTACACCTTC. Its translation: CASSTGQTFGYTF. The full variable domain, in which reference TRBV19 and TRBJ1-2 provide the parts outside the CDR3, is DGGITQSPKYLFRKEGQNVTLSCEQNLNHDAMYWYRQDPGQGLRLIYYSQIVNDFQKGDIAEGYSVSREKKESFPLTVTSAQKNPTAFYLCASSTGQTFGYTFGSGTRLTVV.

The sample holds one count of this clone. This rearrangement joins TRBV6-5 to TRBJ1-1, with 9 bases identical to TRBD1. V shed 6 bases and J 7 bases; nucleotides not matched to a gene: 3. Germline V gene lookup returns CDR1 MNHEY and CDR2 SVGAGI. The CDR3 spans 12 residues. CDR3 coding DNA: TGTGCCAGCAGACCGGACAGGGGTGAAGCTTTCTTT. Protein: CASRPDRGEAFF.

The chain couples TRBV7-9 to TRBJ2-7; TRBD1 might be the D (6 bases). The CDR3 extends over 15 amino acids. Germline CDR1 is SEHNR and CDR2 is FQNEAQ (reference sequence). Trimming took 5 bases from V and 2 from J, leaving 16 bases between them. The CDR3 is CASSHSGTITYEQYF. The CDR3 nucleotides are TGTGCCAGCAGCCATTCCGGGACAATAACCTACGAGCAGTACTTC. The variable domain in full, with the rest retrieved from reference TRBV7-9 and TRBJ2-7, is DTGVSQNPRHKITKRGQNVTFRCDPISEHNRLYWYRQTLGQGPEFLTYFQNEAQLEKSRLLSDRFSAERPKGSFSTLEIQRTEQGDSAMYLCASSHSGTITYEQYFGPGTRLTVT.

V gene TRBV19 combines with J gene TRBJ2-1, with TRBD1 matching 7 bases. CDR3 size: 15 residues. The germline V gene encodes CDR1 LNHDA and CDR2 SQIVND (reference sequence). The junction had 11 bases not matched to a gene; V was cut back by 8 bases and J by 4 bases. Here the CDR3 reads CASGQWDSRYNEQFF. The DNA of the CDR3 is TGTGCCAGTGGCCAATGGGACAGTCGATACAATGAGCAGTTCTTC.

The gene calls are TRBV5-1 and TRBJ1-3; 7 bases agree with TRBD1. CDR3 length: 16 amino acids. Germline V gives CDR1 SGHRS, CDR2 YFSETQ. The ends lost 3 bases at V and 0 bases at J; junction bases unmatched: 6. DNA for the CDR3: TGCGCCAGCAGCTCGGGACAGACCTACTCTGGAAACACCATATATTTT. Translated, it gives CASSSGQTYSGNTIYF.

The CDR3 bases are TGTGCCAGCAGCCTAGGACTAGCGGGAATGAATGAGCAGTTCTTC. Protein: CASSLGLAGMNEQFF. V usage is TRBV7-9 and J usage is TRBJ2-1; TRBD2 agrees at 12 bases. The CDR3 loop spans 15 amino acids. V trimming: 5 bases; J trimming: 7 bases; junction bases outside the gene matches: 6. Germline CDR1 reads SEHNR; CDR2 reads FQNEAQ (reference sequence).

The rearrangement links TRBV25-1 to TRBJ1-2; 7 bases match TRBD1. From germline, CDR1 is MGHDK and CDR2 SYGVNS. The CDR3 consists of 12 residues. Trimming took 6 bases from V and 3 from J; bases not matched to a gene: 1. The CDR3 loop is CASRGTDYGYTF. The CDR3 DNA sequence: TGTGCCAGCAGGGGGACAGACTATGGCTACACCTTC.

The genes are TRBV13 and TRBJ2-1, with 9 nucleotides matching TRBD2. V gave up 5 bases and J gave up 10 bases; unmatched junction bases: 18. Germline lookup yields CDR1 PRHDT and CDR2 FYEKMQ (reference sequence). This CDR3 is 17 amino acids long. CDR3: CASSRPKGLAMPGEQFF. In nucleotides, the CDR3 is TGTGCCAGCAGCCGGCCCAAAGGACTAGCGATGCCGGGGGAGCAGTTCTTC.

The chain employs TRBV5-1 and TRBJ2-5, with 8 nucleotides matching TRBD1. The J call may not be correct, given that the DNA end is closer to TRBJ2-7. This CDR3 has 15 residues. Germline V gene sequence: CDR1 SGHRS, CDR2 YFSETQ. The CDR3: CASSKEGQGEYEQYF. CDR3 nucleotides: TGCGCCAGCAGCAAGGAAGGACAGGGAGAATACGAGCAGTACTTC.

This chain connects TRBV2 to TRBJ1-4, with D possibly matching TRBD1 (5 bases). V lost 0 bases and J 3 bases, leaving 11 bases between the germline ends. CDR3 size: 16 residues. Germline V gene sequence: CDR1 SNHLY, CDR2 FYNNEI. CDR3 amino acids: CASSEAGGISNEKLFF. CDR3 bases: TGTGCCAGCAGTGAAGCGGGGGGGATCTCTAATGAAAAACTGTTTTTT.

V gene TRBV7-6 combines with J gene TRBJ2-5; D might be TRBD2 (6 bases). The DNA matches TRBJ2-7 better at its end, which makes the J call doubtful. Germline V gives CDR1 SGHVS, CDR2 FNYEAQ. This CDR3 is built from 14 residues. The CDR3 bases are TGTGCCAGCAGCCGGGACTCCCCTCCCTACGAGCAGTACTTC. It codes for CASSRDSPPYEQYF.

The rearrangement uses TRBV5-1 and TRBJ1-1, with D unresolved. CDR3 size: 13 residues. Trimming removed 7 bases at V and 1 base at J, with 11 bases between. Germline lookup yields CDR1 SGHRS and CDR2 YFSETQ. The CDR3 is CASGREANTEAFF. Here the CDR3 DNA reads TGCGCCAGCGGGAGGGAGGCGAACACTGAAGCTTTCTTT.